This T cell receptor (beta chain) was identified during a study of technical replicates of blood from a handful of donors. The method was immunoSEQ multiplex PCR; TCRdb's version includes in-frame clones alone and lacks a portion of them. The table has around 95,000 clones, just under 95% seen once; the top ten hold around 0.23%. CDR1 and CDR2 (germline): WSHSY, SAAADI. This CDR3 has 18 amino acids. The trim removed 4 bases at V and 6 bases at J, leaving 17 bases unmatched. The material sequenced was T cells isolated from PBMCs. This sequence joins TRBV10-2 and TRBJ2-1; 8 bases fit TRBD1. This receptor was identified in a human donor in good health. Here the CDR3 reads CASSGQHDRGEGVNEQFF. The CDR3 DNA is TGCGCCAGCAGTGGCCAACACGACAGGGGAGAGGGGGTCAATGAGCAGTTCTTC.